The clone carrying this TCR beta chain was detected only a few times. Antigen: not known. Given a much more abundant clone one base away, this may be a read error. The data were taken from a study of T-cell memory formation after mild COVID-19. Findings and limits, study-wide: Researchers found some responding clones in pre-infection memory, a sign that cross-reactive memory joined. CD8+ contracting clones occupied EMRA, while CD4+ ones occupied mainly CM and EM. What remained unconfirmed was the SARS-CoV-2 specificity of second-wave clones peaking on day 37. Clones contracting over day 15 to 85 were CD4/CD8 balanced, with later expanders leaning CD4+.

MiXCR, run by TCRdb on the 5' RACE reads, gives a single entry per CDR3 protein. The sample has roughly 340,000 distinct CDR3 sequences, less than 25% seen once; the top ten hold 21%. Between the trimmed V and J ends, which lost 2 bases and 5 bases, there was a span of 3 bases. The CDR3 consists of 11 residues. Germline loops: CDR1 KGHSH, CDR2 LQKENI. The receptor comes from a young man who had mild COVID-19 (a few samples of this study predate the infection). Cell type and time point are not known. Sequencing was done on a sample of PBMCs or a T cell subset sorted from them (not recorded which). J is TRBJ2-5 and V is TRBV18; unclear D gene. CDR3 sequence reads: CASSPFETQYF. CDR3 coding DNA: TGTGCCAGCTCACCATTCGAGACCCAGTACTTC.